The 6 T cell receptor beta chains in this list originate from one sample, sequenced in a study of identical twins. TCRdb re-called the 5' RACE reads through MiXCR, storing one row per CDR3 protein. Here the sample spans about 690,000 distinct CDR3 sequences, 5.5% to 7.5% being singletons. The sample comprised naive T cells sorted from blood. Receptors were obtained from a man aged 18 to 29 in good health.

The chain carries TRBV29-1 and TRBJ2-2, with D perhaps TRBD1 (6 bases). There are 16 residues in the CDR3. Trimming left V 6 bases short and J 2 bases short, with 19 bases between. CDR1 and CDR2 (germline): SQVTM, ANQGSEA. The DNA for the CDR3 is TGCAGCGTGGGGGCCCTGTGGGGCCTAAACACCGGGGAGCTGTTTTTT. It codes for CSVGALWGLNTGELFF.

The gene calls are TRBV29-1 and TRBJ1-2; no reliable D call. The V gene's germline CDR1 is SQVTM and CDR2 ANQGSEA. Trimming removed 0 bases from V and 2 bases from J, with 10 bases in between. The length of the CDR3 is 14 residues. CDR3 loop: CSVEERGLNYGYTF. Written as DNA, the CDR3 is TGCAGCGTTGAAGAACGGGGTCTGAACTATGGCTACACCTTC.

This clonotype occurred a few times. The chain is built from TRBV10-2 and TRBJ1-1; tentative D call: TRBD1 (5 bases). There are 11 residues in the CDR3. Germline V lookup: CDR1 WSHSY, CDR2 SAAADI. V lost 8 bases to trimming and J lost 11 bases, with 15 bases between them. CDR3 in DNA: TGCGCCAGCGAAGGGGCAGGGCGGGCTTTCTTT. Amino acids: CASEGAGRAFF.

This clonotype was found many times. The V and J genes are TRBV5-1 and TRBJ2-5; 8 bases are a match to TRBD1. Germline V gene data show CDR1 as SGHRS and CDR2 as YFSETQ. The J segment lost 2 bases and the V segment lost 6 bases, leaving 6 bases of the junction unmatched. The CDR3 runs to 14 residues. CDR3 protein: CASNLQGEQETQYF. The CDR3 DNA follows: TGCGCCAGCAATCTACAGGGGGAACAAGAGACCCAGTACTTC.

This clonotype was observed at least ten times. This sequence joins TRBV20-1 and TRBJ1-1; a possible D gene is TRBD1 (6 bases). Looked up from germline, CDR1 is DFQATT and CDR2 is SNEGSKA (reference sequence). This CDR3 is built from 11 residues. CDR3 bases: TGCAGCGCAGGGGCGGGCACTGAAGCTTTCTTT. It encodes CSAGAGTEAFF.

This clonotype was recorded many times. As DNA, the CDR3 is TGCAGTGCTAGAGATCTAGCGAGAGAGCAGTTCTTC. It specifies CSARDLAREQFF. The V call is TRBV20-1, the J call TRBJ2-1; D possibly corresponds to TRBD2 (6 bases). This CDR3 is built from 12 residues. Between the trimmed V and J ends, which lost 0 bases and 10 bases, there was a span of 10 bases. Germline assignment: CDR1 DFQATT and CDR2 SNEGSKA (reference sequence).